The clone carrying this T cell receptor (beta chain) was recorded once. Its target is not known. This sample stems from a study of shared clonotypes between healthy human individuals. Regarding the study as a whole: Four donors shared 4.5% to 6.5% of their naive CD4 clonotypes.

Donors comprised only Caucasian adults living in Nashville, Tennessee. Sequencing was performed with immunoSEQ multiplex PCR; in TCRdb, only in-frame clones are kept and a portion is missing. The sample comprises 2 million to 3 million clones, around nine tenths of which are singletons, and around 0.14% rests with the top ten. The CDR3 covers 15 residues. Germline V lookup: CDR1 SGHAT, CDR2 FQNNGV. Losses at the gene ends were 1 base for V and 9 bases for J; bases not matched to a gene: 8. The rearrangement joins TRBV11-2 to TRBJ2-1, with 8 bases identical to TRBD2. The receptor's source is a man aged 18 to 30 in good health. The sequencing input was naive CD4+ T cells sorted from blood. Sample subset: CD45RA+ positively selected. CDR3 residues: CASSLVGRASGEQFF. The CDR3 nucleotides are TGTGCCAGCAGCTTAGTCGGGAGGGCCTCGGGTGAGCAGTTCTTC.